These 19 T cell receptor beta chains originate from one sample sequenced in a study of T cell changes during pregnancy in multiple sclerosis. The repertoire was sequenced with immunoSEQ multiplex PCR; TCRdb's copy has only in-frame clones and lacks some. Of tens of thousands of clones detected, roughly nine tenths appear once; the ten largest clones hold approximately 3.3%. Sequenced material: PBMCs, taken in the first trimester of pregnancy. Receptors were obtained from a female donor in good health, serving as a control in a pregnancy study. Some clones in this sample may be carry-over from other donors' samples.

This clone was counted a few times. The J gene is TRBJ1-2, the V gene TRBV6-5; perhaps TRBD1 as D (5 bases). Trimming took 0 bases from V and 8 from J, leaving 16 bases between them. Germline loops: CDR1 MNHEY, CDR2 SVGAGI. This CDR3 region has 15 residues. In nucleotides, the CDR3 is TGTGCCAGCAGTTACTCGACAGCGCTGCTGTACGGCTACACCTTC. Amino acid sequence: CASSYSTALLYGYTF.

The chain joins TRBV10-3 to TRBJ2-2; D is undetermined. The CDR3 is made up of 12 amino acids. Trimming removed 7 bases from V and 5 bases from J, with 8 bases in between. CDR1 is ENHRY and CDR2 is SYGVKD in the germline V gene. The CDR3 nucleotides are TGTGCCATCATGATCGGTACCGGGGAGCTGTTTTTT. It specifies CAIMIGTGELFF.

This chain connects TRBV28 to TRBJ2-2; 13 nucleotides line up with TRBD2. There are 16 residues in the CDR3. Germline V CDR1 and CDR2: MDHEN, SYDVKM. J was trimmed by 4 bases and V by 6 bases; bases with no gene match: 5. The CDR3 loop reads CASRPGTSGVTGELFF. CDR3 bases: TGTGCCAGCAGACCCGGGACTAGCGGGGTCACCGGGGAGCTGTTTTTT.

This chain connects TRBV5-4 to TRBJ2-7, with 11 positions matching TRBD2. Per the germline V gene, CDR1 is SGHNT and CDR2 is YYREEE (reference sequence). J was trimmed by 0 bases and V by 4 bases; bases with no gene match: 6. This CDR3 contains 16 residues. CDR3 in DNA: TGTGCCAGCAGCAAGGGACTAGCGGTAAGCTCCTACGAGCAGTACTTC. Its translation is CASSKGLAVSSYEQYF.

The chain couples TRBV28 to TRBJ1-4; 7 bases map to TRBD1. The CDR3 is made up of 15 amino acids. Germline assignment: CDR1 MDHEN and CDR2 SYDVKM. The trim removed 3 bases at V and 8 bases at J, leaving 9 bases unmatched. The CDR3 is CASSFQVGTEEKLFF. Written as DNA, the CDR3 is TGTGCCAGCAGTTTTCAAGTCGGGACAGAGGAAAAACTGTTTTTT.

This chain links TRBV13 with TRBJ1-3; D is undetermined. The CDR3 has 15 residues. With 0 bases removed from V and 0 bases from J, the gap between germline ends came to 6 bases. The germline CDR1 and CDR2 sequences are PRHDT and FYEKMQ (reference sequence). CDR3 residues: CASSLGELSGNTIYF. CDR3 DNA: TGTGCCAGCAGCTTAGGGGAGCTCTCTGGAAACACCATATATTTT.

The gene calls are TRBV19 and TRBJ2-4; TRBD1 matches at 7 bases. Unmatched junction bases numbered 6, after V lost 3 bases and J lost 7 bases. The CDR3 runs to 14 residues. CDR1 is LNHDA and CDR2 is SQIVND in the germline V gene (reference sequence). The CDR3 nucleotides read TGTGCCAGTAGTATGAAGAGGGGGCGGAACATTCAGTACTTC. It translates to CASSMKRGRNIQYF.

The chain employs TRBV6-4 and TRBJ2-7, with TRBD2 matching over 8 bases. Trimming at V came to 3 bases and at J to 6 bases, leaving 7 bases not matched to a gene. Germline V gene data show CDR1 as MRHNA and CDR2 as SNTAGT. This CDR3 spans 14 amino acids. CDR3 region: CASSERAGVSEQYF. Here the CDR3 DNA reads TGTGCCAGCAGTGAGAGAGCGGGAGTTTCCGAGCAGTACTTC.

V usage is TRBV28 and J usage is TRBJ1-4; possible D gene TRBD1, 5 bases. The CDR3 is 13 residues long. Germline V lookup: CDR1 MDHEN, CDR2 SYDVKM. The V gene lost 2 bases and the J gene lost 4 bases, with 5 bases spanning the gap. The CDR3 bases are TGTGCCAGCAGTTTACAGGGTAATGAAAAACTGTTTTTT. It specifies CASSLQGNEKLFF.

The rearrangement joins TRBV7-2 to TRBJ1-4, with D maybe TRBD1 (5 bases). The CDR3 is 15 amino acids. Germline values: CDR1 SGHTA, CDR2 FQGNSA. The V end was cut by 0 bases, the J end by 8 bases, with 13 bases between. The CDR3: CASSLAGQVREKLFF. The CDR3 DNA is TGTGCCAGCAGCTTAGCGGGGCAGGTCCGAGAAAAACTGTTTTTT. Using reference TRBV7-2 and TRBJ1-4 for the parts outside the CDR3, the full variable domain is GAGVSQSPSNKVTEKGKDVELRCDPISGHTALYWYRQSLGQGLEFLIYFQGNSAPDKSGLPSDRFSAERTGGSVSTLTIQRTQQEDSAVYLCASSLAGQVREKLFFGSGTQLSVL.

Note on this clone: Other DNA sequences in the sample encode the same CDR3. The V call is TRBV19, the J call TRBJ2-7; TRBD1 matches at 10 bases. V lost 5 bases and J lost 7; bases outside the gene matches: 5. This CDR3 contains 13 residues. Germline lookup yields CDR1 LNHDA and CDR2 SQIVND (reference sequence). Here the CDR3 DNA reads TGTGCCAGTAGTCGGGACAGGGGACGGGAGCAGTACTTC. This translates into CASSRDRGREQYF.

CDR3 amino acids: CASSYQGRQETQYF. CDR3 coding DNA: TGTGCCAGCAGTTACCAAGGGAGGCAAGAGACCCAGTACTTC. The V and J genes are TRBV6-5 and TRBJ2-5; tentative D call: TRBD2 (6 bases). Germline values: CDR1 MNHEY, CDR2 SVGAGI. The CDR3 totals 14 residues. Trimming stripped 2 bases from V and 2 bases from J, with 9 bases between.

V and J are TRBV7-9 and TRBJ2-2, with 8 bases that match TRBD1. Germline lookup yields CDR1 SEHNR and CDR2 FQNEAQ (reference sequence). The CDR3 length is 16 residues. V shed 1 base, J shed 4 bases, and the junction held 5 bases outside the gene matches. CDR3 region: CASSLGGTGRTGELFF. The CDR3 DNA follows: TGTGCCAGCAGCTTAGGAGGGACAGGACGCACCGGGGAGCTGTTTTTT.

Here the CDR3 reads CASSLTASGNTIYF. In DNA form, the CDR3 reads TGTGCCAGCAGCCTAACAGCCTCTGGAAACACCATATATTTT. The chain combines TRBV14 with TRBJ1-3; D not certain. Trimming took off 4 bases at V and 0 bases at J, with 7 bases between the two ends. Germline V lookup: CDR1 SGHDN, CDR2 FVKESK. The CDR3 length is 14 residues.

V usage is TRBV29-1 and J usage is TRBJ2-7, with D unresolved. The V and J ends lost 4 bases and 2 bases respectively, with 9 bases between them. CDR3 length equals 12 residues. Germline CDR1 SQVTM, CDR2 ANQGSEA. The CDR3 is CSVGQATYEQYF. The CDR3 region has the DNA TGCAGCGTTGGGCAGGCTACCTACGAGCAGTACTTC.

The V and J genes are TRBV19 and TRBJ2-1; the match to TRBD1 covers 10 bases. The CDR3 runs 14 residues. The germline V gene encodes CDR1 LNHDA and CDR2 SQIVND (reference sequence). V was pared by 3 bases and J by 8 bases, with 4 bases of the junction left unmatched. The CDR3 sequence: CASSIGTGEDEQFF. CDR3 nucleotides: TGTGCCAGTAGTATCGGGACAGGGGAGGATGAGCAGTTCTTC.

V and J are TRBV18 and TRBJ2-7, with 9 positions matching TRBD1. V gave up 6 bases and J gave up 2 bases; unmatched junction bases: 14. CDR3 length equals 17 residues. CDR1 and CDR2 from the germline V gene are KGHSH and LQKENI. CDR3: CASSSKGPGQGPYEQYF. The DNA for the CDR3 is TGTGCCAGCTCCTCGAAAGGGCCGGGACAGGGACCCTACGAGCAGTACTTC.

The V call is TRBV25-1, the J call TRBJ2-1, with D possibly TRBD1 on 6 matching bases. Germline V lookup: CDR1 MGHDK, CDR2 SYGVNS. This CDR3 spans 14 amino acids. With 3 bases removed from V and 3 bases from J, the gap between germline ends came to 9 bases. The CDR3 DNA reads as TGTGCCAGCAGTGAGGTACAGGGCTACAATGAGCAGTTCTTC. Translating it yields CASSEVQGYNEQFF.

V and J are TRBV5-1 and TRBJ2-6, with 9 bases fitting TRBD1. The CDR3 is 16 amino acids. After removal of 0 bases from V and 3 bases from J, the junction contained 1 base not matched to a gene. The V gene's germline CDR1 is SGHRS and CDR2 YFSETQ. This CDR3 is CASSLGTGVGANVLTF. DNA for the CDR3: TGCGCCAGCAGCTTGGGGACAGGGGTTGGGGCCAACGTCCTGACTTTC.